These 22 T cell receptor beta chains came from one sample sequenced in a study of cytomegalovirus exposure and HLA in healthy donors. The primer mix had 60 Vbeta and 13 Jbeta primers. Sequencing used immunoSEQ multiplex PCR; TCRdb keeps in-frame clones, though not all of them. The repertoire has 200,000 to 250,000 clones, approximately 80% of them found once; the top ten carry about 0.6%. The sequenced sample consisted of PBMCs. The receptors here all came from a woman aged 40-49 years in good health and CMV-seronegative.

This sequence joins TRBV28 and TRBJ2-5, with 9 bases fitting TRBD2. CDR3 size: 17 residues. Germline V gene data show CDR1 as MDHEN and CDR2 as SYDVKM. Losses at the gene ends were 4 bases for V and 4 bases for J; bases not matched to a gene: 13. CDR3 nucleotide sequence: TGTGCCAGCAGTTATGCCCTCGACCGCGGGGGGGGAGAGACCCAGTACTTC. It translates to CASSYALDRGGGETQYF.

This clone was seen only once. The gene calls are TRBV5-1 and TRBJ2-5, with 12 bases fitting TRBD2. The V segment lost 3 bases and the J segment 2 bases; nucleotides outside the gene matches: 5. Germline CDR1 and CDR2: SGHRS and YFSETQ. The CDR3 sequence is 16 residues long. The CDR3 protein is CASSSGTSGLQETQYF. CDR3 nucleotide sequence: TGCGCCAGCAGCTCAGGGACTAGCGGGTTGCAAGAGACCCAGTACTTC. The full variable domain, its missing parts supplied by reference TRBV5-1 and TRBJ2-5, is KAGVTQTPRYLIKTRGQQVTLSCSPISGHRSVSWYQQTPGQGLQFLFEYFSETQRNKGNFPGRFSGRQFSNSRSEMNVSTLELGDSALYLCASSSGTSGLQETQYFGPGTRLLVL.

The chain couples TRBV30 to TRBJ2-7; possible D gene TRBD2, 7 bases. The CDR3 covers 12 residues. CDR1 and CDR2 from the germline V gene are GTSNPN and SVGIG (reference sequence). Trimming shortened V by 6 bases and J by 9 bases, and 18 bases separated the two germline ends. CDR3 DNA sequence: TGTGCCTGCATGCCGGGGGGCTCTAGGCAGTACTTC. Its translation: CACMPGGSRQYF.

This chain joins TRBV30 and TRBJ2-5; TRBD2 agrees at 12 bases. Germline CDR1 is GTSNPN and CDR2 is SVGIG (reference sequence). There are 15 residues in the CDR3. V lost 3 bases and J lost 7; bases outside the gene matches: 9. The DNA for the CDR3 is TGTGCCTGGAGGGAACTAGCGGGGGGCCGGGGGACCCAGTACTTC. This translates into CAWRELAGGRGTQYF.

This clone was detected once. The rearrangement joins TRBV19 to TRBJ2-2; D might be TRBD2 (7 bases). This CDR3 contains 17 residues. The V and J ends lost 3 bases and 2 bases respectively, with 16 bases between them. From germline, CDR1 is LNHDA and CDR2 SQIVND (reference sequence). This CDR3 reads CASSIRGGAPNTGELFF. CDR3 bases: TGTGCCAGTAGTATTCGAGGGGGGGCCCCAAACACCGGGGAGCTGTTTTTT.

The chain joins TRBV18 to TRBJ1-1; no clear D gene. The CDR3 is 12 amino acids. Deletions cut 6 bases from V and 7 bases from J, with 12 bases between. Germline CDR1 and CDR2: KGHSH and LQKENI. CDR3 sequence (DNA): TGTGCCAGCTCCGGGGTCGGAGGTGAAGCTTTCTTT. It translates to CASSGVGGEAFF.

The chain recombines TRBV7-3 with TRBJ2-7; 10 nucleotides align to TRBD1. Trimming at V came to 5 bases and at J to 3 bases, leaving 7 bases not matched to a gene. This CDR3 has 15 residues. Per the germline V gene, CDR1 is SGHTA and CDR2 is FQGTGA. The chain's CDR3 is CASSPDRGHFYEQYF. The DNA of the CDR3 is TGTGCCAGCAGCCCCGACAGGGGGCATTTCTACGAGCAGTACTTC. Full variable domain (outside the CDR3, taken from reference TRBV7-3 and TRBJ2-7): GAGVSQTPSNKVTEKGKYVELRCDPISGHTALYWYRQSLGQGPEFLIYFQGTGAADDSGLPNDRFFAVRPEGSVSTLKIQRTERGDSAVYLCASSPDRGHFYEQYFGPGTRLTVT.

This chain links TRBV6-6 with TRBJ2-3; possible D gene TRBD2, 6 bases. CDR1 is MNHNY, CDR2 SVGAGI, per germline (reference sequence). V was clipped by 3 bases and J by 4 bases, with 14 bases between them. The CDR3 covers 15 residues. CDR3 residues: CASSYSTPGADTQYF. CDR3 DNA sequence: TGTGCCAGCAGTTATTCAACCCCGGGGGCAGATACGCAGTATTTT.

V gene TRBV5-1 combines with J gene TRBJ2-3; 10 bases line up with TRBD2. CDR1 is SGHRS and CDR2 is YFSETQ in the germline V gene. The CDR3 has 19 residues. After removal of 0 bases from V and 5 bases from J, the junction contained 15 bases not matched to a gene. CDR3 loop: CASSLAGLAGDVRKDTQYF. Written as DNA, the CDR3 is TGCGCCAGCAGCTTGGCGGGGCTAGCGGGGGACGTGCGAAAAGATACGCAGTATTTT.

The CDR3 loop is CASSLQGPTGELFF. The CDR3 DNA is TGTGCCAGCAGCCTACAGGGTCCCACCGGGGAGCTGTTTTTT. This chain uses TRBV7-2 with TRBJ2-2; tentative D call: TRBD1 (6 bases). Germline V gene data show CDR1 as SGHTA and CDR2 as FQGNSA. V was shortened by 5 bases and J by 4 bases, with 11 bases between the two germline ends. The CDR3 is made up of 14 amino acids.

The chain links TRBV30 to TRBJ1-3; no firm D call. Germline V gives CDR1 GTSNPN, CDR2 SVGIG (reference sequence). The V and J ends lost 5 bases and 9 bases respectively, with 17 bases between them. The CDR3 has 13 amino acids. The CDR3 here is CAWASLSGGTIYF. The CDR3 coding sequence is TGTGCCTGGGCTAGCCTCTCGGGAGGCACCATATATTTT.

The gene calls are TRBV6-1 and TRBJ1-3; 10 bases line up with TRBD1. V was pared by 5 bases and J by 2 bases, with 3 bases of the junction left unmatched. Germline V gene lookup returns CDR1 MNHNS and CDR2 SASEGT. This CDR3 is built from 15 residues. CDR3 loop: CASSQGTGAGNTIYF. The CDR3 nucleotides read TGTGCCAGCAGTCAAGGGACAGGGGCTGGAAACACCATATATTTT.

The rearrangement links TRBV6-5 to TRBJ1-1, with D unresolved. The germline gives CDR1 MNHEY, CDR2 SVGAGI. This CDR3 has 14 residues. V gave up 0 bases and J gave up 9 bases, with 14 bases separating them. DNA of the CDR3: TGTGCCAGCAGTTACTCGGTGTGGGGAGATAAAGCTTTCTTT. Protein product: CASSYSVWGDKAFF.

The V gene is TRBV5-1, the J gene TRBJ1-2; D might be TRBD1 (5 bases). V lost 4 bases and J 4 bases, leaving 17 bases between the germline ends. Germline V CDR1 and CDR2: SGHRS, YFSETQ. This CDR3 comprises 15 residues. The CDR3 spells CASSARQGWGYGYTF. The CDR3 region has the DNA TGCGCCAGCAGCGCCCGTCAGGGTTGGGGCTATGGCTACACCTTC.

This sequence joins TRBV7-9 and TRBJ2-5, with D perhaps TRBD1 (5 bases). Germline loops: CDR1 SEHNR, CDR2 FQNEAQ (reference sequence). With 5 bases removed from V and 2 bases from J, the gap between germline ends came to 15 bases. The CDR3 runs to 15 residues. CDR3 residues: CASSPTNRRQETQYF. The CDR3 bases are TGTGCCAGCAGCCCTACAAACAGGAGACAAGAGACCCAGTACTTC.

On this clone: At the DNA level, this CDR3 is encoded by other sequences in the same sample as well. CDR3 residues: CASSLTGAYEQYF. The DNA of the CDR3 is TGTGCCAGCAGCTTGACAGGGGCCTACGAGCAGTACTTC. The chain links TRBV7-9 to TRBJ2-7; the match to TRBD1 covers 8 bases. CDR3 length equals 13 residues. The trim removed 3 bases at V and 2 bases at J, leaving 0 bases unmatched. Germline-derived CDR1 and CDR2 are SEHNR and FQNEAQ (reference sequence).

The CDR3 coding sequence is TGTGCCAGCGGGGGGACAGCCAATTCACCCCTCCACTTT. The encoded protein is CASGGTANSPLHF. The V call is TRBV28, the J call TRBJ1-6; 7 bases fit TRBD1. The V gene's germline CDR1 is MDHEN and CDR2 SYDVKM. The ends lost 8 bases at V and 7 bases at J; junction bases unmatched: 5. The length of the CDR3 is 13 residues.

The chain links TRBV5-4 to TRBJ2-3; D possibly corresponds to TRBD2 (6 bases). Per the germline V gene, CDR1 is SGHNT and CDR2 is YYREEE (reference sequence). The V end lost 0 bases, the J end lost 0 bases, and 11 bases lay between the germline ends. The CDR3 extends over 16 amino acids. The CDR3 reads CASSLAAGSSTDTQYF. The CDR3 nucleotides are TGTGCCAGCAGCTTGGCGGCGGGATCTAGCACAGATACGCAGTATTTT. The full variable domain, in which reference TRBV5-4 and TRBJ2-3 provide the parts outside the CDR3, is ETGVTQSPTHLIKTRGQQVTLRCSSQSGHNTVSWYQQALGQGPQFIFQYYREEENGRGNFPPRFSGLQFPNYSSELNVNALELDDSALYLCASSLAAGSSTDTQYFGPGTRLTVL.

The table lists this clone with a count of one. The genes are TRBV27 and TRBJ1-5; the D is unclear. CDR1 and CDR2 (germline): MNHEY, SMNVEV (reference sequence). The CDR3 is made up of 15 amino acids. The V end lost 5 bases, the J end lost 1 base, and 12 bases lay between the germline ends. CDR3 coding DNA: TGTGCCAGCAGTCGCGTCCCCCTGAGCAATCAGCCCCAGCATTTT. Protein product: CASSRVPLSNQPQHF.

This clone was found a few times. The genes are TRBV19 and TRBJ2-6; a possible D gene is TRBD1 (6 bases). Germline V CDR1 and CDR2: LNHDA, SQIVND (reference sequence). With 6 bases removed from V and 2 bases from J, the gap between germline ends came to 14 bases. This CDR3 contains 16 residues. CDR3 residues: CASRLLPGAGANVLTF. Written as DNA, the CDR3 is TGTGCCAGTAGGCTGCTCCCAGGGGCTGGGGCCAACGTCCTGACTTTC.

The chain joins TRBV7-2 to TRBJ2-7, with 10 bases identical to TRBD1. The CDR3 covers 16 residues. V shed 1 base, J shed 2 bases, and the junction held 5 bases outside the gene matches. Germline V gives CDR1 SGHTA, CDR2 FQGNSA. DNA of the CDR3: TGTGCCAGCAGCTTAGGCCGGGACAGGGGTCCCTACGAGCAGTACTTC. The encoded protein is CASSLGRDRGPYEQYF. The variable domain in full, with the rest retrieved from reference TRBV7-2 and TRBJ2-7, is GAGVSQSPSNKVTEKGKDVELRCDPISGHTALYWYRQSLGQGLEFLIYFQGNSAPDKSGLPSDRFSAERTGGSVSTLTIQRTQQEDSAVYLCASSLGRDRGPYEQYFGPGTRLTVT.

The genes are TRBV15 and TRBJ2-7, with 10 bases that match TRBD1. There are 15 residues in the CDR3. The trim removed 0 bases at V and 7 bases at J, leaving 6 bases unmatched. Per germline, CDR1 LNHNV and CDR2 YYDKDF (reference sequence). CDR3 in amino acids: CATSRDRGQGTEQYF. CDR3 bases: TGTGCCACCAGCAGAGATAGGGGACAGGGGACGGAGCAGTACTTC.